This T cell receptor (beta chain) was retrieved from a study of T cells in Graves' hyperthyroidism and ophthalmopathy. An approximately 10 ml volume of fresh peripheral blood provided the PBMCs. Amplified regions were TCR beta CDR3 sequences from RNA transcripts. Carried out on the TCR CDR3, a first-round RT-PCR used the HTBI primer set. Using its own MiXCR run on the multiplex PCR reads, TCRdb lists one record per CDR3 protein. The sample consists of 300,000 to 350,000 distinct CDR3 sequences, about 20% of them appearing once. V gave up 0 bases and J gave up 7 bases; unmatched junction bases: 3. In germline, CDR1 is SGDLS, CDR2 YYNGEE. This CDR3 comprises 15 residues.

The chain carries TRBV9 and TRBJ2-1, with 11 bases fitting TRBD2. Sequencing input: blood. This clonotype originated in a woman aged 45-60 years with Graves' hyperthyroidism. The CDR3 DNA reads as TGTGCCAGCAGCGTAGCTACTAGCGGGAGTAATGAGCAGTTCTTC. Residues: CASSVATSGSNEQFF.